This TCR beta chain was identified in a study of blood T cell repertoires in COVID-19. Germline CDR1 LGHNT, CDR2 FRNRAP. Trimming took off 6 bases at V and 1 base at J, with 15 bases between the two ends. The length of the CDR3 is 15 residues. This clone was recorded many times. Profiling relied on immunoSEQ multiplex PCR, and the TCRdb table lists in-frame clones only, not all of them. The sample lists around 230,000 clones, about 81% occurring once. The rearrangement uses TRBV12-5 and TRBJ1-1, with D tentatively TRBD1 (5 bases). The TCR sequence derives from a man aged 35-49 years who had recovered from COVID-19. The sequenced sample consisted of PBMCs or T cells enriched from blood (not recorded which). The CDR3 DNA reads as TGTGCTAGTGGCCCTTTCGTCGGGGGGAACACTGAAGCTTTCTTT. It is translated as CASGPFVGGNTEAFF.